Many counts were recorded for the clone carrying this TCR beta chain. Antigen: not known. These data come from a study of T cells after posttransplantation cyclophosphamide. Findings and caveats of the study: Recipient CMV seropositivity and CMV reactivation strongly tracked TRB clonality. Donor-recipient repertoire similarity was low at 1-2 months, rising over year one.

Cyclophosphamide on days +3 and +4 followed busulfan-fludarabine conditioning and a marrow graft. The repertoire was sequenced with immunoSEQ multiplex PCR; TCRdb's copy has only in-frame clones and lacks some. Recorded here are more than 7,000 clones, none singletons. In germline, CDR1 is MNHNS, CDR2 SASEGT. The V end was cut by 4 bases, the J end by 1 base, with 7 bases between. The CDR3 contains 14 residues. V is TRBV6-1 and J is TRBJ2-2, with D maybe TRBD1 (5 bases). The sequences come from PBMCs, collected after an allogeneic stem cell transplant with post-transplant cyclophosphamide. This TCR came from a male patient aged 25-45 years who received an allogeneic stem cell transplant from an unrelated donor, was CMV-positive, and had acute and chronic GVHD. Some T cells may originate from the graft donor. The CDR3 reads CASSVGQNTGELFF. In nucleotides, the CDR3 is TGTGCCAGCAGTGTTGGACAGAACACCGGGGAGCTGTTTTTT.